The 2 T cell receptor beta chains below come from one sample, sequenced in a study of blood T cell repertoires in COVID-19. Produced via immunoSEQ multiplex PCR; TCRdb's table is partial and in-frame only. The sample lists 110,000 or so clones; around 85% were seen once. Sample: peripheral blood. The source of these receptors is a woman aged 55-69 years with COVID-19, enrolled during active disease.

The V call is TRBV19, the J call TRBJ1-1, with TRBD1 matching 11 bases. V shed 6 bases and J 5 bases; nucleotides not matched to a gene: 5. This CDR3 comprises 14 residues. The germline V gene has CDR1 LNHDA and CDR2 SQIVND (reference sequence). The CDR3 DNA reads TGTGCCAGTAGCCAGGGGGACAGGGGGACTGAAGCTTTCTTT. Protein sequence: CASSQGDRGTEAFF.

CDR3 loop: CASSTQGQGRRGYTF. CDR3 DNA sequence: TGTGCCAGCAGTACTCAAGGACAGGGGAGACGGGGCTACACCTTC. This chain connects TRBV28 to TRBJ1-2; TRBD1 aligns across 9 bases. The CDR3 extends over 15 amino acids. V was pared by 5 bases and J by 8 bases, with 12 bases of the junction left unmatched. Germline V lookup: CDR1 MDHEN, CDR2 SYDVKM.